A selection of T cell receptor beta chains follows, all from one sample in a study of CD8 T cells in ankylosing spondylitis. A single record per CDR3 protein comes from TCRdb applying MiXCR to the 5' RACE reads. This sample has a few hundred thousand distinct CDR3 sequences, with roughly 8% found just once. The sequenced sample consisted of blood, either unsorted or a sorted T cell fraction (not recorded which). The receptors shown here come from a male donor with ankylosing spondylitis. Both conserved end residues are part of each CDR3. The D gene is left open where the match is weak. Rows may omit the clone size; those that give it use once, few, many or a size class.

clone_size,v_call,d_call,j_call,cdr3_nt,cdr3_aa
NA,TRBV6-1,NA,TRBJ2-3,TGTGCCAGCAGCCGCCTGATGCCAGCCGGGGTCGGCACGCAGTATTTT,CASSRLMPAGVGTQYF
NA,TRBV15,NA,TRBJ2-7,TGTGCCACCAGCAGTGATACTCTCCCCTCCCCTTCCTACGAGCAGTACTTC,CATSSDTLPSPSYEQYF
many,TRBV29-1,TRBD2,TRBJ2-1,TGCAGCGTGCGAACTAGCGGGATTTACAATGAGCAGTTCTTC,CSVRTSGIYNEQFF
few,TRBV4-1,NA,TRBJ2-7,TGCGCCAGCAGCCAAGCCTCGGGGGCGGGTCACTACGAGCAGTACTTC,CASSQASGAGHYEQYF
many,TRBV7-8,NA,TRBJ2-7,TGTGCCAGCGGGATTGGCGGGTACGAGCAGTACTTC,CASGIGGYEQYF
many,TRBV2,NA,TRBJ1-1,TGTGCCAGCAGTTTGGGGGTCGGCGAAGCTTTCTTT,CASSLGVGEAFF
few,TRBV5-4,NA,TRBJ1-1,TGTGCCAGCAGCTTGACGAGAAACTCGAACACTGAAGCTTTCTTT,CASSLTRNSNTEAFF
NA,TRBV5-1,NA,TRBJ2-2,TGCGCCAGCGGTACAGGCGGTGGTGGCAGGACCGGGGAGCTGTTTTTT,CASGTGGGGRTGELFF
few,TRBV5-8,TRBD1,TRBJ2-1,TGTGCCAGCAGTTATGCTCGCAGGACAGGGAATCATGAGCAGTTCTTC,CASSYARRTGNHEQFF
NA,TRBV18,NA,TRBJ2-7,TGTGCCAGCTCACCCGGCAGAGGGGACCACGAGCAGTACTTC,CASSPGRGDHEQYF
few,TRBV10-3,NA,TRBJ2-1,TGTGCCATCAGTGAGTCGGGCGCCTACAATGAGCAGTTCTTC,CAISESGAYNEQFF
few,TRBV6-1,TRBD1,TRBJ2-2,TGTGCCAGCAGTAGCGTCGGGCAGGGGGCGCCCGGGGAGCTGTTTTTT,CASSSVGQGAPGELFF
few,TRBV5-1,TRBD1,TRBJ2-7,TGCGCCAGCAGCTTACAACAGGGGACAGGGGCAGGCGAGCAGTACTTC,CASSLQQGTGAGEQYF
many,TRBV12-3/TRBV12-4,TRBD1,TRBJ1-5,TGTGCCAGCAGTCAGACAGGGGGCCGCAATCAGCCCCAGCATTTT,CASSQTGGRNQPQHF
NA,TRBV5-6,TRBD2,TRBJ2-1,TGTGCCAGCAGCTTCCGAGCGGGAGGCCGGCAGTTCTTC,CASSFRAGGRQFF
NA,TRBV6-5,NA,TRBJ2-3,TGTGCCAGCAGTTACACCGGGAGTTCTGTGGATACGCAGTATTTT,CASSYTGSSVDTQYF
NA,TRBV7-2,TRBD2,TRBJ2-3,TGTGCCAGCAGCTTAGGGAGCGGAGCGGGGACAGATACGCAGTATTTT,CASSLGSGAGTDTQYF
many,TRBV5-1,TRBD2,TRBJ2-1,TGCGCCAGCGCCCCGGGACTAGGTTTTAATGAGCAGTTCTTC,CASAPGLGFNEQFF
many,TRBV20-1,NA,TRBJ2-7,TGCAGTGCTAGAGTAGGCGAGCAGTACTTC,CSARVGEQYF
many,TRBV12-3/TRBV12-4,NA,TRBJ2-7,TGTGCCAGCAGCCAAGACGTAGCACAGTTCATCTACGAGCAGTACTTC,CASSQDVAQFIYEQYF
NA,TRBV10-2,NA,TRBJ2-1,TGCGCCAGCAGTATTGGCGGGCCCTACAATGAGCAGTTCTTC,CASSIGGPYNEQFF
NA,TRBV10-3,NA,TRBJ1-3,TGTGCCATCACCACCCGGGAGGGCTCTGGAAACACCATATATTTT,CAITTREGSGNTIYF
few,TRBV7-9,NA,TRBJ2-3,TGTGCCAGCAGCTTAAAGGGAGATACGCAGTATTTT,CASSLKGDTQYF
few,TRBV6-5,TRBD1,TRBJ1-1,TGTGCCAGCAGTTACAACGACAGGGGGCTCACTGAAGCTTTCTTT,CASSYNDRGLTEAFF
many,TRBV7-3,TRBD1,TRBJ2-7,TGTGCCAGCAGCCCAGGGACAGGGAACTACGAGCAGTACTTC,CASSPGTGNYEQYF
NA,TRBV29-1,NA,TRBJ2-7,TGCAGCGCTGCCGGGCAGGGGTCCTACGAGCAGTACTTC,CSAAGQGSYEQYF
few,TRBV4-3,NA,TRBJ1-2,TGCGCCAGCAGCCAAGGGGGAGGGAGCTATGGCTACACCTTC,CASSQGGGSYGYTF
many,TRBV5-1,NA,TRBJ2-2,TGCGCCAGCAGCTCAGGGGCCGGGGAGCTGTTTTTT,CASSSGAGELFF
few,TRBV7-9,NA,TRBJ1-3,TGTGCCAGCAGTGGCGCCGGGGGGCCGGGCTCTGGAAACACCATATATTTT,CASSGAGGPGSGNTIYF
few,TRBV7-8,NA,TRBJ2-3,TGTGCCAGCAGCTTAGCGTGGGGGTCTACGCAGTATTTT,CASSLAWGSTQYF
NA,TRBV5-1,TRBD2,TRBJ2-7,TGCGCCAGCAGCTTGGATCGGCGGGAGGGGATCGACGAGCAGTACTTC,CASSLDRREGIDEQYF
few,TRBV20-1,TRBD2,TRBJ2-1,TGCAGTGCTAGACCCAATATAGCGGGAGGCGACTACAATGAGCAGTTCTTC,CSARPNIAGGDYNEQFF
NA,TRBV7-8,NA,TRBJ1-2,TGTGCCAGCAGCTTAGTGGACAGAGCTAACTATGGCTACACCTTC,CASSLVDRANYGYTF
few,TRBV7-2,NA,TRBJ2-7,TGTGCCAGCAGCTTCTCACAGGGCTTTGAGCAGTACTTC,CASSFSQGFEQYF
few,TRBV5-6,NA,TRBJ1-4,TGTGCCAGCAGCTTCGGTAATGAAAAACTGTTTTTT,CASSFGNEKLFF
few,TRBV4-1,NA,TRBJ1-3,TGCGCCAGCAGCCAAGATCAGGGCGCGGGAAACACCATATATTTT,CASSQDQGAGNTIYF
many,TRBV4-3,TRBD2,TRBJ2-7,TGCGCCAGCAGCCAAGAGACTAGCGGAGCCTACGAGCAGTACTTC,CASSQETSGAYEQYF
many,TRBV28,NA,TRBJ1-2,TGTGCCAGCAGTCTCCAGGGCGCAGTAAACTATGGCTACACCTTC,CASSLQGAVNYGYTF
many,TRBV27,NA,TRBJ1-5,TGTGCCAGCATGGATCTGGCCAGGGGTAATCAGCCCCAGCATTTT,CASMDLARGNQPQHF
few,TRBV11-2,TRBD2,TRBJ2-3,TGTGCCAGCAGTATAACCCCAACTAGCGCCCTTAGCACAGATACGCAGTATTTT,CASSITPTSALSTDTQYF
few,TRBV10-3,NA,TRBJ2-2,TGTGCCATCACGGACGGCGGTTTGGGGACCGGGGAGCTGTTTTTT,CAITDGGLGTGELFF
few,TRBV11-1,NA,TRBJ1-1,TGTGCCAGCAGCGGAAGCGAGGTTACTGAAGCTTTCTTT,CASSGSEVTEAFF